A selection of T cell receptor beta chains follows, all from one sample in a study of cytomegalovirus exposure and HLA in healthy donors. Some clones are missing from TCRdb's copy, which holds only in-frame ones; the method was immunoSEQ multiplex PCR. The repertoire holds roughly 150,000 clones, with more than 60% as singletons. Material: PBMCs. All receptors come from a man younger than 30 in good health and CMV-seropositive. Each CDR3 is given with its conserved first and last residue. Fields, in order: J gene, D gene, V gene, clone size, CDR3 DNA, CDR3 protein. A D gene is named only where the DNA matches it firmly. Rows may omit the clone size; those that give it use once, few, many or a size class.

J: TRBJ1-5
D: .
V: TRBV29-1
size: .
DNA: TGCAGCGTTGGAGAAGGGGTGGGGCAGCCCCAGCATTTT
CDR3: CSVGEGVGQPQHF

J: TRBJ2-7
D: TRBD2
V: TRBV7-9
size: once
DNA: TGTGCCAGCAGCTTAGGGCCGGGACTAGCGGTCTACGAGCAGTACTTC
CDR3: CASSLGPGLAVYEQYF

J: TRBJ1-1
D: TRBD1
V: TRBV6-6
size: .
DNA: TGTGCCAGCAGTTACTCGACGGGACAGGGGAAAACTGAAGCTTTCTTT
CDR3: CASSYSTGQGKTEAFF

J: TRBJ2-2
D: TRBD1
V: TRBV2
size: .
DNA: TGTGCCAGCGGGGGACAGGGGGTATCCGGGGAGCTGTTTTTT
CDR3: CASGGQGVSGELFF

J: TRBJ2-7
D: TRBD2
V: TRBV12-5
size: once
DNA: TGTGCTAGTGGTCCCGGTTTAGCGGGAGTTTACGAGCAGTACTTC
CDR3: CASGPGLAGVYEQYF

J: TRBJ2-2
D: TRBD2
V: TRBV5-5
size: .
DNA: TGTGCCAGCAGCTTGGTACTAGCGAACGGGGAGCTGTTTTTT
CDR3: CASSLVLANGELFF

J: TRBJ2-1
D: .
V: TRBV29-1
size: .
DNA: TGCAGCGCCCACGGGACTTTAGGCGAGCAGTTCTTC
CDR3: CSAHGTLGEQFF

J: TRBJ2-3
D: .
V: TRBV19
size: once
DNA: TGTGCCAGTAGTATCGACTCTCGATTTGAAGATACGCAGTATTTT
CDR3: CASSIDSRFEDTQYF

J: TRBJ1-5
D: .
V: TRBV4-1
size: .
DNA: TGCGCCAGCAGCTTGAAGATTTCAGGGAGCAATCAGCCCCAGCATTTT
CDR3: CASSLKISGSNQPQHF

J: TRBJ2-1
D: TRBD2
V: TRBV18
size: .
DNA: TGTGCCAGCTTCGTAGCGGGAGGTGGAAATGAGCAGTTCTTC
CDR3: CASFVAGGGNEQFF

J: TRBJ2-7
D: .
V: TRBV2
size: .
DNA: TGTGCCAGCAGACGATTGAGTGGAGACGAGCAGTACTTC
CDR3: CASRRLSGDEQYF

J: TRBJ2-1
D: TRBD2
V: TRBV25-1
size: .
DNA: TGTGCCAGCAGTGATCGGACTAGCGGCTACAATGAGCAGTTCTTC
CDR3: CASSDRTSGYNEQFF

J: TRBJ1-1
D: .
V: TRBV6-6
size: .
DNA: TGTGCCAGCAGTACGACAGTGAACACTGAAGCTTTCTTT
CDR3: CASSTTVNTEAFF

J: TRBJ2-2
D: TRBD1
V: TRBV19
size: few
DNA: TGTGCCAGTAGTATTAGGGCAGGGGGTACCGGGGAGCTGTTTTTT
CDR3: CASSIRAGGTGELFF

J: TRBJ2-7
D: TRBD1
V: TRBV4-1
size: .
DNA: TGCGCCAGCAGCCCCACCGCCGGGGACAGACCCTACGAGCAGTACTTC
CDR3: CASSPTAGDRPYEQYF

J: TRBJ2-3
D: TRBD2
V: TRBV25-1
size: .
DNA: TGTGCCAGCAGTGAATCTCCGGGAGGGGGCACAGATACGCAGTATTTT
CDR3: CASSESPGGGTDTQYF

J: TRBJ2-1
D: .
V: TRBV28
size: .
DNA: TGTGCCAGCATATCAGGGTGGAACACCAATGAGCAGTTCTTC
CDR3: CASISGWNTNEQFF

J: TRBJ1-5
D: .
V: TRBV30
size: .
DNA: TGTGCCTGGGCGGCCCTGGGGGCCATGGATCAGCCCCAGCATTTT
CDR3: CAWAALGAMDQPQHF

J: TRBJ2-7
D: .
V: TRBV13
size: .
DNA: TGTGCCAGCAGCTTAAAAGCTCGCCCCTACGAGCAGTACTTC
CDR3: CASSLKARPYEQYF

J: TRBJ1-2
D: TRBD1
V: TRBV11-3
size: .
DNA: TGTGCCAGCAGCTTGGGACAGGGCGGTGGCTACACCTTC
CDR3: CASSLGQGGGYTF

J: TRBJ1-1
D: TRBD1
V: TRBV18
size: .
DNA: TGTGCCAGCTGCGGGCGGGACAGAGAAGCTTTCTTT
CDR3: CASCGRDREAFF

J: TRBJ2-2
D: TRBD1
V: TRBV30
size: .
DNA: TGTGCCTGGATCGGGCAGGGGGCCGGGGAGCTGTTTTTT
CDR3: CAWIGQGAGELFF

J: TRBJ2-1
D: .
V: TRBV11-3
size: .
DNA: TGTGCCAGCAGCTTTCTAGCGAGTAATGAGCAGTTCTTC
CDR3: CASSFLASNEQFF

J: TRBJ2-7
D: TRBD1
V: TRBV9
size: .
DNA: TGTGCCAGCAGCGTAGACAGGGGGACCTACGAGCAGTACTTC
CDR3: CASSVDRGTYEQYF

J: TRBJ2-5
D: .
V: TRBV28
size: .
DNA: TGTGCCAGCAGTTTAGAGGTTAGGAGAACCCAGTACTTC
CDR3: CASSLEVRRTQYF

J: TRBJ2-1
D: TRBD2
V: TRBV27
size: .
DNA: TGTGCCAGCAGTCAATCCCGGACTAGTAACCGGGTCGATGAGCAGTTCTTC
CDR3: CASSQSRTSNRVDEQFF

J: TRBJ2-2
D: TRBD2
V: TRBV10-1
size: .
DNA: TGCGCCAGCAGTCCCGGGAGGGCCGTTTCAGGGGAGCTGTTTTTT
CDR3: CASSPGRAVSGELFF

J: TRBJ2-7
D: TRBD2
V: TRBV7-2
size: .
DNA: TGTGCCAGCAGCTCAGGACTAGCGGGAGCCCTCACCTACGAGCAGTACTTC
CDR3: CASSSGLAGALTYEQYF

J: TRBJ2-1
D: TRBD2
V: TRBV29-1
size: .
DNA: TGCAGCGTAGATCTAGCGGGCCCCTACAATGAGCAGTTCTTC
CDR3: CSVDLAGPYNEQFF

J: TRBJ2-3
D: .
V: TRBV28
size: .
DNA: TGTGCCAGCAGTTTTGAGGACTCAGTCCGAGATACGCAGTATTTT
CDR3: CASSFEDSVRDTQYF

J: TRBJ1-1
D: .
V: TRBV13
size: few
DNA: TGTGCCAGCACCCAAGTAGGGGTCACTGAAGCTTTCTTT
CDR3: CASTQVGVTEAFF

J: TRBJ2-3
D: TRBD2
V: TRBV27
size: .
DNA: TGTGCCAGCAGTCCACTAGCGGGAGGGCCCTCAAGGTTTGCCACAGATACGCAGTATTTT
CDR3: CASSPLAGGPSRFATDTQYF

J: TRBJ2-1
D: .
V: TRBV6-1
size: .
DNA: TGTGCCAGCAGTGCCCCGGGTAGCCAATACAATGAGCAGTTCTTC
CDR3: CASSAPGSQYNEQFF

J: TRBJ1-6
D: TRBD1
V: TRBV4-1
size: .
DNA: TGCGCCAGCAGCCAGTCTACAGGGGTTAATTCACCCCTCCACTTT
CDR3: CASSQSTGVNSPLHF

J: TRBJ2-7
D: TRBD1
V: TRBV28
size: .
DNA: TGTGCCAGCAGTTTATCCACAGGGGGTTCCTACGAGCAGTACTTC
CDR3: CASSLSTGGSYEQYF

J: TRBJ2-6
D: TRBD1
V: TRBV18
size: .
DNA: TGTGCCAGCTCGAAGGGACAGCCCAACTCTGGGGCCAACGTCCTGACTTTC
CDR3: CASSKGQPNSGANVLTF

J: TRBJ1-1
D: .
V: TRBV2
size: .
DNA: TGTGCCAGCACGGACAAGTTGAACACTGAAGCTTTCTTT
CDR3: CASTDKLNTEAFF

J: TRBJ2-2
D: .
V: TRBV27
size: few
DNA: TGTGCCAGCAGTTTGCTAGGCGCGAACACCGGGGAGCTGTTTTTT
CDR3: CASSLLGANTGELFF

J: TRBJ2-7
D: .
V: TRBV7-3
size: .
DNA: TGTGCCAGCAGCTCCTCCCACTCCTACGAGCAGTACTTC
CDR3: CASSSSHSYEQYF

J: TRBJ1-4
D: .
V: TRBV29-1
size: few
DNA: TGCAGCATTAAAACGGGTGCTACTAATGAAAAACTGTTTTTT
CDR3: CSIKTGATNEKLFF

J: TRBJ1-5
D: .
V: TRBV27
size: once
DNA: TGTGCCAGCAGTTTACGTGGAGGGGCGGATCAGCCCCAGCATTTT
CDR3: CASSLRGGADQPQHF

J: TRBJ2-7
D: TRBD2
V: TRBV9
size: .
DNA: TGTGCCAGCAGCGCGACCGGGACTAGTTTCGAGCAGTACTTC
CDR3: CASSATGTSFEQYF

J: TRBJ2-1
D: TRBD2
V: TRBV6-1
size: .
DNA: TGTGCCAGCAGTGAAGCGCTTAGCGGGTATGAGCAGTTCTTC
CDR3: CASSEALSGYEQFF

J: TRBJ1-1
D: .
V: TRBV28
size: .
DNA: TGTGCCAGCAGTCTAGTTATAGGCGGTGCCACTGAAGCTTTCTTT
CDR3: CASSLVIGGATEAFF

J: TRBJ1-4
D: .
V: TRBV9
size: .
DNA: TGTGCCAGCAGCCAGGACAGTAATATTAATGAAAAACTGTTTTTT
CDR3: CASSQDSNINEKLFF

J: TRBJ2-5
D: TRBD2
V: TRBV7-7
size: .
DNA: TGTGCCAGCAGCCTCCTAGCGGGGGGACAAGAGACCCAGTACTTC
CDR3: CASSLLAGGQETQYF

J: TRBJ1-2
D: .
V: TRBV30
size: .
DNA: TGTGCCTGGAGCCGACCCATGGACAGCGGCCTTTGGGGCTACACCTTC
CDR3: CAWSRPMDSGLWGYTF

J: TRBJ2-7
D: TRBD1
V: TRBV10-3
size: few
DNA: TGTGCCATCGGGACAGCTTCCTACGAGCAGTACTTC
CDR3: CAIGTASYEQYF

J: TRBJ2-7
D: .
V: TRBV19
size: .
DNA: TGTGCCAGTAAACAGGTTGGCTCCTACGAGCAGTACTTC
CDR3: CASKQVGSYEQYF

J: TRBJ2-1
D: TRBD2
V: TRBV11-3
size: .
DNA: TGTGCCAGCAGCTGGTCCCTAGCGGGAGGTAACAATGAGCAGTTCTTC
CDR3: CASSWSLAGGNNEQFF

J: TRBJ2-3
D: .
V: TRBV29-1
size: .
DNA: TGCAGCACTAGGGGGTTCCCCACAGATACGCAGTATTTT
CDR3: CSTRGFPTDTQYF

J: TRBJ2-3
D: .
V: TRBV5-1
size: .
DNA: TGCGCCAGCAGCTTGTGGGGGCCCGCAGATACGCAGTATTTT
CDR3: CASSLWGPADTQYF

J: TRBJ1-1
D: .
V: TRBV14
size: .
DNA: TGTGCCAGCAGCCGACCAGGGGTGGACACTGAAGCTTTCTTT
CDR3: CASSRPGVDTEAFF

J: TRBJ2-1
D: TRBD2
V: TRBV5-1
size: medium-sized
DNA: TGCGCCAGCAGCCCAGCCGGGACTAGCGGGGGGAATGAGCAGTTCTTC
CDR3: CASSPAGTSGGNEQFF

J: TRBJ2-1
D: TRBD2
V: TRBV30
size: .
DNA: TGTGCCTGGAGTGAGCGGGGGGCGGCCAATGAGCAGTTCTTC
CDR3: CAWSERGAANEQFF

J: TRBJ2-7
D: .
V: TRBV21-1
size: .
DNA: TGTGCTCTTCCCCTCCAAAGCCACGAGCAGTACTTC
CDR3: CALPLQSHEQYF